Below, 14 T cell receptor beta chains from the same sample are listed, as sequenced in a study of monozygotic twins with inflammatory bowel disease. TCRdb re-called the 5' RACE reads and shows each CDR3 protein once, DNA omitted. The sample data list more than 350,000 distinct CDR3 sequences. Sequencing input: blood. All receptors derive from a human donor with ulcerative colitis or Crohn's disease, or a healthy co-twin of an affected twin (not recorded which).

This chain joins TRBV27 and TRBJ2-3; lacking DNA, the TRBD2 call made by TCRdb goes unchecked. The CDR3 extends over 18 amino acids. Germline CDR1 and CDR2: MNHEY and SMNVEV (reference sequence). CDR3 sequence reads: CASRPTSRRLADTDTQYF.

V gene TRBV6-5 combines with J gene TRBJ2-7; TCRdb names TRBD1, which stays unverified in the absence of DNA. The CDR3 has 18 amino acids. Germline values: CDR1 MNHEY, CDR2 SVGAGI. CDR3 region: CASSSQRGRGHSYYEQYF.

The chain has TRBV20-1 and TRBJ1-1; with no DNA, the TCRdb D assignment of TRBD1 cannot be verified. The length of the CDR3 is 15 residues. Germline CDR1 and CDR2: DFQATT and SNEGSKA (reference sequence). The CDR3 is CSALGQGSMYTEAFF.

The V gene is TRBV18, the J gene TRBJ2-2. Per the germline V gene, CDR1 is KGHSH and CDR2 is LQKENI. This CDR3 comprises 16 residues. CDR3 sequence: CASSPQGAVNTGELFF.

V is TRBV20-1 and J is TRBJ2-7; TCRdb calls TRBD1, which cannot be checked without DNA. CDR3 length: 13 residues. Looked up from germline, CDR1 is DFQATT and CDR2 is SNEGSKA (reference sequence). The CDR3 here is CSARGDTVYEQYF.

The chain joins TRBV5-1 to TRBJ2-3; TCRdb calls TRBD2, which cannot be checked without DNA. The CDR3 consists of 19 residues. The V gene's germline CDR1 is SGHRS and CDR2 YFSETQ. CDR3 sequence reads: CTSSFRGLAGRTATDTQYF.

V is TRBV11-1 and J is TRBJ2-5; the D call of TRBD2 rests on TCRdb alone, since no DNA is present to check it. The CDR3 loop spans 18 amino acids. In germline, CDR1 is SGHAT, CDR2 FQDESV (reference sequence). CDR3: CASSPPTGLAGVGETQYF.

The gene calls are TRBV6-2 or TRBV6-3 and TRBJ2-3. CDR3 length: 13 residues. From germline, CDR1 is MNHEY and CDR2 SVGEGT. Here the CDR3 reads CASSYTNTDTQYF.

The gene calls are TRBV29-1 and TRBJ1-2; TCRdb returns TRBD1, unconfirmable since there is no DNA. CDR3 length: 12 residues. CDR1 is SQVTM and CDR2 is ANQGSEA in the germline V gene. CDR3 residues: CSGRTGDYGYTF.

The chain couples TRBV6-1 to TRBJ1-2. The CDR3 extends over 15 amino acids. CDR1 is MNHNS, CDR2 SASEGT, per germline. The CDR3 spells CASTHAVYINYGYTF.

V is TRBV5-1 and J is TRBJ1-1; TCRdb gives TRBD1 as the D gene, but with no DNA this cannot be confirmed. CDR3 length: 13 amino acids. Looked up from germline, CDR1 is SGHRS and CDR2 is YFSETQ. The CDR3 reads CASSFQGDTEALF. The whole variable domain, remainder taken from reference TRBV5-1 and TRBJ1-1, is KAGVTQTPRYLIKTRGQQVTLSCSPISGHRSVSWYQQTPGQGLQFLFEYFSETQRNKGNFPGRFSGRQFSNSRSEMNVSTLELGDSALYLCASSFQGDTEALFGQGTRLTVV.

This chain uses TRBV7-2 with TRBJ1-2; without DNA, the TCRdb call of TRBD1 cannot be checked. Looked up from germline, CDR1 is SGHTA and CDR2 is FQGNSA. This CDR3 comprises 12 residues. The CDR3: CASSGRGYGYTF.

The chain carries TRBV10-2 and TRBJ1-1. CDR1 and CDR2 (germline): WSHSY, SAAADI. The CDR3 contains 14 residues. This CDR3 reads CASSDGRENTEAFF.

The chain has TRBV4-1 and TRBJ1-2; TCRdb designates TRBD1, a call that cannot be tested without DNA. The CDR3 has 15 residues. The germline CDR1 and CDR2 sequences are MGHRA and YSYEKL. CDR3 amino acids: CASSQGDRVVYGYTF.